This TCR beta chain was captured in a study of cytomegalovirus exposure and HLA in healthy donors. Study-wide points: The authors later linked a missense DCLRE1C variant to TCR beta V- and J-gene trimming.

Primers included in the PCR were 60 Vbeta and 13 Jbeta primers. Data came from immunoSEQ multiplex PCR; TCRdb stores just in-frame clones and leaves some out. Of under 130,000 clones detected, 15% appear once; the ten largest clones hold roughly 0.8%. With regard to this clone: Its antigen is as yet unknown.

CDR1 MGHRA and CDR2 YSYEKL come from the germline V gene. After removal of 1 base from V and 5 bases from J, the junction contained 6 bases not matched to a gene. The CDR3 has 15 residues. This receptor was taken from a female donor in good health and CMV-seronegative. V usage is TRBV4-1 and J usage is TRBJ1-2; 8 bases are shared with TRBD1. What was sequenced was PBMCs. CDR3 sequence: CASSQAGQGWYGYTF. Written as DNA, the CDR3 is TGCGCCAGCAGCCAAGCCGGACAGGGATGGTATGGCTACACCTTC.